Here is one T cell receptor beta chain with its context. Its antigen is as yet unknown. Looked up from germline, CDR1 is SGHKS and CDR2 is YYEKEE (reference sequence). The ends lost 2 bases at V and 1 base at J; junction bases unmatched: 3. CDR3 length: 15 residues. Method: immunoSEQ multiplex PCR; TCRdb's copy keeps in-frame clones and lacks some. The sample contains tens of thousands of clones, about 90% of which appear only once. This record belongs to a study of T cell responses to AZD1222 COVID-19 vaccine. General study results and limits: Only six or seven AZD1222 recipients tested seropositive at baseline.

The sequencing here drew on peripheral blood, taken on day 0 of MenACWY control vaccination. The J gene is TRBJ1-5, the V gene TRBV5-5; 7 nucleotides match TRBD1. The source of this sequence is an adult in good health. DNA for the CDR3: TGTGCCAGCAGCTTCCTACAGGGGAGCAATCAGCCCCAGCATTTT. Its protein product is CASSFLQGSNQPQHF. Based on the CDR3 plus reference TRBV5-5 and TRBJ1-5, the full variable domain is DAGVTQSPTHLIKTRGQQVTLRCSPISGHKSVSWYQQVLGQGPQFIFQYYEKEERGRGNFPDRFSARQFPNYSSELNVNALLLGDSALYLCASSFLQGSNQPQHFGDGTRLSIL.